The 17 T cell receptor beta chains below come from one sample, sequenced in a study of response to subunit inactivated influenza vaccine. TCRdb analysed the RT-PCR reads with MiXCR anew, one entry per CDR3 protein. There are roughly 700,000 distinct CDR3 sequences in the sample; approximately 15% occur only once, and about 9.9% lies in the top ten. This specimen was PBMCs from blood, taken about 11 days after vaccination. All receptors derive from a man aged 45 to 65 who received an inactivated influenza vaccine.

The chain combines TRBV6-2 or TRBV6-3 with TRBJ2-7; perhaps TRBD1 as D (6 bases). CDR3 size: 15 residues. The ends were cut back, 5 bases at V and 6 bases at J, with 20 bases in the middle. Germline CDR1 MNHEY, CDR2 SVGEGT. The CDR3 nucleotides read TGTGCCAGCAGTCTTCCCTCCACAGGGCCCGGCGAGCAGTACTTC. Protein: CASSLPSTGPGEQYF.

Here the CDR3 reads CSARVLADNTDTQYF. The CDR3, as DNA: TGCAGTGCTAGGGTTCTAGCGGATAACACAGATACGCAGTATTTT. This chain connects TRBV20-1 to TRBJ2-3, with 7 nucleotides matching TRBD2. In germline, CDR1 is DFQATT, CDR2 SNEGSKA (reference sequence). Trimming removed 3 bases from V and 2 bases from J; junction bases left unmatched: 8. There are 15 residues in the CDR3.

This clonotype occurred many times. The rearrangement joins TRBV28 to TRBJ2-5; D is possibly TRBD2 (5 bases). Germline V gene data show CDR1 as MDHEN and CDR2 as SYDVKM. This CDR3 has 17 residues. V lost 2 bases, J lost 1 base, and 17 bases lay in between. The CDR3 loop reads CASSLVAGGPIQETQYF. The CDR3 DNA follows: TGTGCCAGCAGTTTAGTAGCCGGAGGACCGATCCAAGAGACCCAGTACTTC.

The CDR3 region is CASSLRAGGTDTQYF. DNA of the CDR3: TGTGCCAGCAGCTTGCGAGCGGGAGGCACAGATACGCAGTATTTT. The gene calls are TRBV5-6 and TRBJ2-3; 8 bases map to TRBD2. Germline assignment: CDR1 SGHDT and CDR2 YYEEEE. V dropped 1 base and J dropped 1; count of bases not matched to a gene: 2. CDR3 length: 15 residues.

This clonotype was observed a handful of times. The CDR3 is CASSLAGQGTQAFF. CDR3 DNA sequence: TGTGCCAGCAGTTTGGCGGGTCAGGGGACTCAAGCTTTCTTT. This chain connects TRBV12-3 or TRBV12-4 to TRBJ1-1, with D maybe TRBD1 (6 bases). This CDR3 is 14 amino acids long. V lost 3 bases, J lost 9 bases, and 17 bases lay in between.

This clonotype was recorded only once. The chain combines TRBV7-9 with TRBJ2-3; TRBD2 is a possible D gene (6 bases). V was cut by 7 bases and J by 0 bases, with 14 bases left in between. This CDR3 is built from 15 residues. Germline V gene sequence: CDR1 SEHNR, CDR2 FQNEAQ (reference sequence). CDR3 in DNA: TGTGCCAGCAAGTGGGGGGTCCCGAGCACAGATACGCAGTATTTT. Translated, it gives CASKWGVPSTDTQYF.

With respect to this clonotype: An end of the junction does not agree with germline; a read error may underlie this. The chain recombines TRBV7-2 with TRBJ1-2; D is ambiguous. CDR1 is SGHTA, CDR2 FQGNSA, per germline. This CDR3 contains 11 residues. CDR3 sequence: CASSLDTGWDF. Here the CDR3 DNA reads TGTGCCAGCAGCCTAGACACGGGATGGGATTTC.

V is TRBV9 and J is TRBJ2-7; 12 bases are shared with TRBD2. The CDR3 spans 15 residues. CDR1 and CDR2 (germline): SGDLS, YYNGEE. With 4 bases clipped from V and 5 bases from J, the junction kept 7 bases outside the gene matches. In nucleotides, the CDR3 is TGTGCCAGCAGCCCACCTAGCGGGAGGGGCCACGAGCAGTACTTC. Amino acid sequence: CASSPPSGRGHEQYF.

In this sample, this clonotype turned up a few times. The gene calls are TRBV5-5 and TRBJ2-2; D is possibly TRBD1 (6 bases). V was shortened by 1 base and J by 5 bases, with 12 bases between the two germline ends. The CDR3 is 15 residues long. Germline V gene sequence: CDR1 SGHKS, CDR2 YYEKEE (reference sequence). The CDR3 sequence is CASSLLRGWTGELFF. CDR3 nucleotide sequence: TGTGCCAGCAGCTTGCTCAGGGGATGGACCGGGGAGCTGTTTTTT.

This clonotype was found a few times. The rearrangement links TRBV5-8 to TRBJ2-3; D gene uncertain. The germline V and J ends were trimmed by 4 bases and 1 base, with 10 bases remaining between them. The V gene's germline CDR1 is SGHTS and CDR2 YDEGEE. The CDR3 is 14 residues long. CDR3 sequence: CASSGVQGTDTQYF. The CDR3 DNA reads TGTGCCAGCAGCGGGGTGCAGGGCACAGATACGCAGTATTTT. Variable domain in full (rest from reference TRBV5-8 and TRBJ2-3): EAGVTQSPTHLIKTRGQQATLRCSPISGHTSVYWYQQALGLGLQFLLWYDEGEERNRGNFPPRFSGRQFPNYSSELNVNALELEDSALYLCASSGVQGTDTQYFGPGTRLTVL.

The V and J genes are TRBV28 and TRBJ2-7; 8 bases align to TRBD2. The CDR3 runs to 12 residues. The trim removed 6 bases at V and 3 bases at J, leaving 1 base unmatched. Germline values: CDR1 MDHEN, CDR2 SYDVKM. The CDR3 sequence is CASRTSVYEQYF. CDR3 coding DNA: TGTGCCAGCAGGACTAGCGTCTACGAGCAGTACTTC.

This clonotype came up many times. The chain couples TRBV9 to TRBJ1-1; 8 bases are shared with TRBD1. J lost 2 bases, V lost 0 bases, and 6 bases had no gene match. There are 16 residues in the CDR3. Looked up from germline, CDR1 is SGDLS and CDR2 is YYNGEE. For the CDR3, the DNA is TGTGCCAGCAGCGTAGGAGGCAGGGGGCTAAACACTGAAGCTTTCTTT. Translated, it gives CASSVGGRGLNTEAFF.

This clonotype was seen a handful of times. The chain carries TRBV24-1 and TRBJ2-5; D gene ambiguous. This CDR3 is built from 12 residues. Between the trimmed V and J ends, which lost 4 bases and 8 bases, there was a span of 10 bases. Germline V gene sequence: CDR1 KGHDR, CDR2 SFDVKD. This CDR3 is CATSDFRETQYF. The CDR3 region has the DNA TGTGCCACCAGTGACTTTAGGGAAACCCAGTACTTC.

The rearrangement uses TRBV12-3 or TRBV12-4 and TRBJ2-7; D possibly corresponds to TRBD2 (6 bases). Trimming removed 8 bases from V and 2 bases from J, with 13 bases in between. The CDR3 consists of 13 residues. The CDR3: CASGGTATYEQYF. The CDR3 DNA sequence: TGTGCCAGCGGCGGGACGGCTACCTACGAGCAGTACTTC.

On this clonotype itself: The junction does not match germline at one end; this may be a read error. The chain combines TRBV6-5 with TRBJ2-7, with 8 bases matching TRBD2. The CDR3 consists of 15 residues. CDR1 is MNHEY, CDR2 SVGAGI, per germline. The CDR3 sequence is CASSLGSGGLYGQYF. The CDR3 DNA is TGTGCCAGCAGTTTGGGCAGCGGGGGACTATACGGGCAGTACTTC.

The genes are TRBV7-6 and TRBJ1-6, with D unresolved. CDR1 is SGHVS, CDR2 FNYEAQ, per germline. V was clipped by 5 bases and J by 0 bases, with 14 bases between them. The CDR3 consists of 17 residues. CDR3 region: CASSEKSRSSYNSPLHF. The CDR3 region has the DNA TGTGCCAGCAGCGAGAAGAGCCGGAGCTCCTATAATTCACCCCTCCACTTT.

This clonotype has more than one count but fewer than ten. The chain has TRBV12-3 or TRBV12-4 and TRBJ2-1; D possibly corresponds to TRBD2 (5 bases). Trimming left V 6 bases short and J 4 bases short, with 13 bases between. The CDR3 is 14 residues long. CDR3 loop: CASSTDGGYNEQFF. CDR3 DNA sequence: TGTGCCAGCAGCACAGACGGAGGTTACAATGAGCAGTTCTTC.